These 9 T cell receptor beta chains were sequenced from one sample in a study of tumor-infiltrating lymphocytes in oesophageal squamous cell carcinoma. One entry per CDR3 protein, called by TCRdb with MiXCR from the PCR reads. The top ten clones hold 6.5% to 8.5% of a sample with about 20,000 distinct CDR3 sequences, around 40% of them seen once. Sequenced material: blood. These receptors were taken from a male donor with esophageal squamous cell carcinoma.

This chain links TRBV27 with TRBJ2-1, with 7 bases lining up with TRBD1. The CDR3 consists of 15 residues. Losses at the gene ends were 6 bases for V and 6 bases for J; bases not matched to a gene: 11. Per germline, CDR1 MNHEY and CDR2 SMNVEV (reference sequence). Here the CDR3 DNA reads TGTGCCAGCAGAAACAGGGGTTTGCTAGTCAATGAGCAGTTCTTC. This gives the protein CASRNRGLLVNEQFF.

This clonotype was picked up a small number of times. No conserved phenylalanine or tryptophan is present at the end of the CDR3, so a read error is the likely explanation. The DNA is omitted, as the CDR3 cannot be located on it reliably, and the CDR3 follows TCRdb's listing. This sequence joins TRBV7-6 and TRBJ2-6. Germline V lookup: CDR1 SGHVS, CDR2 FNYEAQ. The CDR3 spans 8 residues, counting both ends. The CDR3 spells CASSLVFP.

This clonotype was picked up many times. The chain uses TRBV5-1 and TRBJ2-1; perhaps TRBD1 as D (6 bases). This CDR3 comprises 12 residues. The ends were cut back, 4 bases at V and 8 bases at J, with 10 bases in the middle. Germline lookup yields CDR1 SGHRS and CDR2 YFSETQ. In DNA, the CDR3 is TGCGCCAGCAGCAGGACAGTCGATGAGCAGTTCTTC. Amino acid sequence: CASSRTVDEQFF.

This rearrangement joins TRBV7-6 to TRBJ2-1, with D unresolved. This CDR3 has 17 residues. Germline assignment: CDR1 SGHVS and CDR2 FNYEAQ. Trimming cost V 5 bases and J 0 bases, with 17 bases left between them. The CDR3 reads CASSESIAGSSYNEQFF. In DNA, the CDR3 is TGTGCCAGCAGCGAAAGTATTGCAGGTAGCTCCTACAATGAGCAGTTCTTC.

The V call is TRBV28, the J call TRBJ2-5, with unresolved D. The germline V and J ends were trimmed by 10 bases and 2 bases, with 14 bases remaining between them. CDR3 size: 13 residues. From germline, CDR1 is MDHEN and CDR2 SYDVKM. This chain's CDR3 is CAITPQDQETQYF. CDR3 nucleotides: TGTGCCATCACGCCCCAGGATCAAGAGACCCAGTACTTC.

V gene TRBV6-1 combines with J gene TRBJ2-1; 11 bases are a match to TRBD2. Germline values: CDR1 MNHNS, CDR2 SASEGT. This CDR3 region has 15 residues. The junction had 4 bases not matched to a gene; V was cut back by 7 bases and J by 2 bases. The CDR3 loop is CASKKLAGAYNEQFF. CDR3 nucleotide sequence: TGTGCCAGCAAAAAACTAGCGGGGGCCTACAATGAGCAGTTCTTC.

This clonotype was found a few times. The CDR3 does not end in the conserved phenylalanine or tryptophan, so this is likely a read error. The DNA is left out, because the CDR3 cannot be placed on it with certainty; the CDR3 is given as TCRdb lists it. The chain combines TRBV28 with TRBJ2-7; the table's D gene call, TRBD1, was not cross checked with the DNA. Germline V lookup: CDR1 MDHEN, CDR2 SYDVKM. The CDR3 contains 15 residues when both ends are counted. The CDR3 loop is CASSFRAGNGYTFGS.

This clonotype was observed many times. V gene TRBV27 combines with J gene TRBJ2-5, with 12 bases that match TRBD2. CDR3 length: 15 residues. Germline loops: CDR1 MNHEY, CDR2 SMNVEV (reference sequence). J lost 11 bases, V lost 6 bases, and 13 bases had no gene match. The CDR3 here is CASRPGTSGFNEQYF. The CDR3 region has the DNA TGTGCCAGCAGGCCCGGGACTAGCGGGTTCAATGAGCAGTACTTC.

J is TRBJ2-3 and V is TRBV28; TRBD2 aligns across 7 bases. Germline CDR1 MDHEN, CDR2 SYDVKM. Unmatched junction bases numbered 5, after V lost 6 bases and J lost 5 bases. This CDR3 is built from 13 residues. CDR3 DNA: TGTGCCAGCAGCCGGACTAGGGGAGATACGCAGTATTTT. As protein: CASSRTRGDTQYF.